This TCR beta chain was sequenced during a study of graft-versus-host responses after intestinal transplantation. Study-wide context: Recipients obtained multivisceral, liver-intestinal, or isolated intestinal transplants.

As regards this clone: The target antigen is unknown.

Using immunoSEQ multiplex PCR, the repertoire was profiled, and TCRdb retains in-frame clones only, with some absent. The table includes roughly 38,000 clones, about 93% detected once. Notes on the study in general: GvH clone levels peaked in circulation, and this peak was associated with early post-transplant HvG declines. Across patients carrying graft-donor T cell macrochimerism, allografts held high graft-versus-host to host-versus-graft clonal ratios.

The receptor was derived from a human donor who was the organ donor for an intestinal transplant. The sample here was unstimulated CD8+ T cells sorted from spleen or lymph node cells, taken before transplant.

The CDR3 is CASSQGLAGYYNEQFF. CDR3 coding DNA: TGCGCCAGCAGCCAAGGCCTAGCGGGATACTACAATGAGCAGTTCTTC. The chain couples TRBV4-3 to TRBJ2-1; 9 positions match TRBD2. The V segment lost 1 base and the J segment 3 bases; nucleotides outside the gene matches: 4. Per the germline V gene, CDR1 is LGHNA and CDR2 is YSLEER. This CDR3 is built from 16 residues.